This T cell receptor (beta chain) is from a study of T cells expressing NK-cell markers. Study results and limitations: Of CD8+ T cells, roughly 1.0-7.0% belonged to dominant NKG2C+ clonotypes in more than five donors. One observes that, in several donors, these clonotypes were also the leading ones within the CD3+CD56-NKG2C+ fraction.

Following a re-call of the 5' RACE reads, TCRdb has one entry per CDR3 protein and lacks DNA. This sample contains roughly 420,000 distinct CDR3 sequences. Concerning this clonotype: Its specificity is not known.

The CDR3 is 14 amino acids. This rearrangement joins TRBV12-3 or TRBV12-4 to TRBJ1-2; TCRdb returns TRBD1, unconfirmable since there is no DNA. This sequence was found in a woman aged 18 to 75 in good health. The sequencing input was blood T cells: a sorted CD56 or NKG2C T cell subset, CD4+ or CD8+ T cells, or bulk PBMC T cells (not recorded which). CDR3: CASRVTGVNYGYTF.